Sequencing of this T cell receptor beta chain was carried out in a study of blood T cell repertoires in COVID-19. Overall study context: From T cells, B-cell-depleted T cells, or PBMCs came the material, which was cDNA or gDNA.

V lost 4 bases and J lost 3, with 10 bases in between. Germline CDR1 reads WNHNN; CDR2 reads SYGVQD (reference sequence). The CDR3 is 13 amino acids. This clone turned up a few times. In the authors' workflow: For nucleated cells, counts were estimated from reference gene primer amplification. Clones were sequenced by immunoSEQ multiplex PCR, and TCRdb holds only the in-frame ones, with some missing. D and trimming were read from the DNA, whereas the V and J calls and clone size are those reported in that table. Of tens of thousands of clones in the sample, 80% to 95% were seen once. V usage is TRBV10-1 and J usage is TRBJ2-7; the D gene is possibly TRBD1 (5 bases). The receptor's source is a human donor with active COVID-19. The donor label of this sample is uncertain. Sequencing used peripheral blood. The CDR3 bases are TGCGCCAGCAGTGCGGGCAGGGACTACGAGCAGTACTTC. Amino acids: CASSAGRDYEQYF.